Below, one T cell receptor (beta chain) is given with its context. Its antigen is unknown. The data were obtained in a study of cytomegalovirus exposure and HLA in healthy donors. Study findings and constraints: Diagnosis of cytomegalovirus status made by the classifier reportedly showed high specificity and sensitivity.

CDR1 and CDR2 (germline): MGHRA, YSYEKL. This CDR3 is built from 16 residues. With 0 bases clipped from V and 3 bases from J, the junction kept 5 bases outside the gene matches. The PCR had 60 Vbeta and 13 Jbeta primers. Clones were sequenced by immunoSEQ multiplex PCR, and TCRdb holds only the in-frame ones, with some missing. The repertoire has roughly 120,000 clones, 50% to 70% of them found once; the top ten carry nearly 9.5%. The chain couples TRBV4-1 to TRBJ2-1; 7 bases fit TRBD2. Sequenced: PBMCs. This receptor was identified in a woman between 35 and 50 years old in good health and CMV-seropositive. In DNA, the CDR3 is TGCGCCAGCAGCCAAGATCGCGGGAGTAGCTACAATGAGCAGTTCTTC. This translates into CASSQDRGSSYNEQFF.